This TCR beta chain emerged from a study of human T cells and chemical hapten exposure. About the research overall: How much TCR each sample yielded varied, mostly because pooled library volumes differed slightly. Regarding the study as a whole: TCRs above 1 in 1000 frequency did not change with DPC sensitization.

The table lists this clonotype with a few counts. As yet, its antigen is unknown. A junction boundary mismatches the germline segment, possibly from a read error. Unfractionated whole blood yielded the extracted total RNA. Library construction involved attaching unique molecular identifiers to individual cDNA molecules, which allowed quantitative, reproducible TCR counting. TCRdb processed the reads anew with MiXCR; each CDR3 protein has one entry. The data contain around 120,000 distinct CDR3 sequences, around 9% of them seen just once; the ten biggest clones take up approximately 1.5%. Germline CDR1 reads KGHSH; CDR2 reads LQKENI. This CDR3 spans 13 amino acids.

The TCR was taken from a human donor in good health. Some clones in this sample may be carry-over from other donors' samples. This rearrangement joins TRBV18 to TRBJ1-6; D not certain. Sequencing was carried out using whole blood. This CDR3 reads CVSSPAGESPLHF. The DNA for the CDR3 is TGTGTCAGCTCACCAGCGGGAGAATCACCCCTCCACTTT.